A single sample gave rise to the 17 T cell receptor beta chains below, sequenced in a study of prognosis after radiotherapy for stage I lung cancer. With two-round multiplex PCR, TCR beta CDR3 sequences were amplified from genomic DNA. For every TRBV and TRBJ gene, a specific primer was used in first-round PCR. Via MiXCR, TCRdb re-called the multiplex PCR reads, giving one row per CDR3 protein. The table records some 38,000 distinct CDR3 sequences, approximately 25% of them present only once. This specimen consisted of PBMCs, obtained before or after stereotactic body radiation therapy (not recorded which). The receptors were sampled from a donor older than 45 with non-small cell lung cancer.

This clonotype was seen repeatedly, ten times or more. CDR3 in DNA: TGTGCCAGCAGTTCAGCCACCCACAGGGTATGGGTTGGCACTGAAGCTTTCTTT. Translating it yields CASSSATHRVWVGTEAFF. The rearrangement links TRBV27 to TRBJ1-1; possibly TRBD1 for D (6 bases). In germline, CDR1 is MNHEY, CDR2 SMNVEV (reference sequence). The CDR3 length is 18 residues. V was shortened by 4 bases and J by 4 bases, with 25 bases between the two germline ends.

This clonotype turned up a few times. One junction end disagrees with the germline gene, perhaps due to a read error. CDR3 amino acids: CASSLGGGNTDTQYF. DNA of the CDR3: TGTGCTAGCAGCTTAGGGGGAGGGAACACAGATACGCAGTATTTT. The chain carries TRBV7-7 and TRBJ2-3, with a possible D match to TRBD2 (7 bases). CDR3 length: 15 amino acids. Germline values: CDR1 SSHAT, CDR2 FNYEAQ (reference sequence).

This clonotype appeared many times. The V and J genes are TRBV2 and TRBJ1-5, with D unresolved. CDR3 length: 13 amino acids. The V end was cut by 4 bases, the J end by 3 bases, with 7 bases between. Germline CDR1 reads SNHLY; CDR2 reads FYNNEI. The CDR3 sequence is CASSGENNQPQHF. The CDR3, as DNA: TGTGCCAGCAGTGGGGAGAACAATCAGCCCCAGCATTTT.

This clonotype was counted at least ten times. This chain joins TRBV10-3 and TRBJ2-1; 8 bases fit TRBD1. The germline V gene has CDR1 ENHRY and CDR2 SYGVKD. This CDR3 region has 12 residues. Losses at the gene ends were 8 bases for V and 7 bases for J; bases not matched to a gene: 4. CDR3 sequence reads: CAIRRGQNEQFF. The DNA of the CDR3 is TGTGCCATCCGCAGGGGGCAAAATGAGCAGTTCTTC.

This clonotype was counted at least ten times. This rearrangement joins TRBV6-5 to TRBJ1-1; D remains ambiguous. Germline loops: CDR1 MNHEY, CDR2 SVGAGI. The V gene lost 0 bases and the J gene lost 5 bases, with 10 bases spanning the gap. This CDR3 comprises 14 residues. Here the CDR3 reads CASSYSVGGTEAFF. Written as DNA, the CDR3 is TGTGCCAGCAGTTACTCGGTCGGAGGGACTGAAGCTTTCTTT.

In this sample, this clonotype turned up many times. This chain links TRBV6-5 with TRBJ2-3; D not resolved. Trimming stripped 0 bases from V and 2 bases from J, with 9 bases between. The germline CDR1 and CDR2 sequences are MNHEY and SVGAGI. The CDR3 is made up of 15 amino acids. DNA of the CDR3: TGTGCCAGCAGTTACTCGAGTCCGGACACAGATACGCAGTATTTT. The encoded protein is CASSYSSPDTDTQYF.

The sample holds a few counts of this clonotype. The CDR3 region is CASSFGGNNEQFF. CDR3 sequence (DNA): TGTGCCAGCAGCTTTGGCGGAAACAATGAGCAGTTCTTC. This chain joins TRBV5-4 and TRBJ2-1; D is uncertain. Trimming cost V 2 bases and J 5 bases, with 8 bases left between them. CDR3 size: 13 residues. Per germline, CDR1 SGHNT and CDR2 YYREEE (reference sequence).

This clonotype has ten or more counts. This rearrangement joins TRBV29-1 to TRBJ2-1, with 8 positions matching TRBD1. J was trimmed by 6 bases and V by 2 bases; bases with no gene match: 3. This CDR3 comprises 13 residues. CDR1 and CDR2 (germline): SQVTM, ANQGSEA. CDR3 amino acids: CSVEQGAGNEQFF. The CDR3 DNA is TGCAGCGTTGAACAGGGGGCCGGCAATGAGCAGTTCTTC.

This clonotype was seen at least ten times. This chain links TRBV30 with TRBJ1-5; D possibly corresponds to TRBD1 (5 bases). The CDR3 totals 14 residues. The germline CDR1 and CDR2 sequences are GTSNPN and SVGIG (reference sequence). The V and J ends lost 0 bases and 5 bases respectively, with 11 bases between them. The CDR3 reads CAWSVLGEDQPQHF. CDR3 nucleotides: TGTGCCTGGAGTGTACTAGGGGAAGATCAGCCCCAGCATTTT.

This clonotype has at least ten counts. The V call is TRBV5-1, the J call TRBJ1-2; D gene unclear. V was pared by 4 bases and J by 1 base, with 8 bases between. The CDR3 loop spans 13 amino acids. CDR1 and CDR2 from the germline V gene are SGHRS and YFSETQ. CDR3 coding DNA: TGCGCCAGCAGCCTGCTATTTAACTATGGCTACACCTTC. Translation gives CASSLLFNYGYTF.

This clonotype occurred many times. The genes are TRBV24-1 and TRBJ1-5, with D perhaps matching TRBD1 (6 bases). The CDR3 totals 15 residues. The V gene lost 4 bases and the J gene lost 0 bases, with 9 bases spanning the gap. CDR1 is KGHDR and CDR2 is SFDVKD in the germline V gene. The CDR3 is CATSEGAGSNQPQHF. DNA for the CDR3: TGTGCCACCAGTGAGGGGGCTGGTAGCAATCAGCCCCAGCATTTT.

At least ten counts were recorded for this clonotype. The CDR3 nucleotides are TGCAGTGCCGGCGGACAAACCACCGGGGAGCTGTTTTTT. It is translated as CSAGGQTTGELFF. J is TRBJ2-2 and V is TRBV20-1; TRBD1 might be the D (5 bases). Germline lookup yields CDR1 DFQATT and CDR2 SNEGSKA (reference sequence). The germline V and J ends were trimmed by 6 bases and 4 bases, with 12 bases remaining between them. The CDR3 has 13 residues.

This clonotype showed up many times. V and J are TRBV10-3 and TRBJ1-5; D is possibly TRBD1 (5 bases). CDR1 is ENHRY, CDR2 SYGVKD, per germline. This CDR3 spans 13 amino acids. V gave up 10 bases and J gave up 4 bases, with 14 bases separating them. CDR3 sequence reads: CATATDLNQPQHF. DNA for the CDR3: TGTGCCACAGCGACAGATTTAAATCAGCCCCAGCATTTT.

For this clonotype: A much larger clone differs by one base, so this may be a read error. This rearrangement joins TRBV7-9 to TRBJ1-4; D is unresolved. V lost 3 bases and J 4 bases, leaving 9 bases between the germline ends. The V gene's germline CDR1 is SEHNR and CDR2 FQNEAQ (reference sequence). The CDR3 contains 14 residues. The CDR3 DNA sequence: TGTGCCAGCAGCTTCGTTCAGGTTAATGAAAAACTGTTTTTT. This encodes CASSFVQVNEKLFF.

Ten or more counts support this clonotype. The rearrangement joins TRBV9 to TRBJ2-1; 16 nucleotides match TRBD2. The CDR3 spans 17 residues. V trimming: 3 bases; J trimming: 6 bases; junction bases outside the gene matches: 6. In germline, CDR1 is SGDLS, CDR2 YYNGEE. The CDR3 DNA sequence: TGTGCCAGCAGCGCCGGGACTAGCGGGAGGGGACTCAATGAGCAGTTCTTC. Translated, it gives CASSAGTSGRGLNEQFF.

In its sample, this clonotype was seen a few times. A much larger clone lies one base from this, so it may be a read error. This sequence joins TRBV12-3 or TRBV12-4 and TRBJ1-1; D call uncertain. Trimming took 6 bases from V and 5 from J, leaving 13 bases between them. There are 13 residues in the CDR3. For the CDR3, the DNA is TGTGCCAGCAGCCTAGGCATGAGTACTGAAGCTTTCTTT. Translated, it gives CASSLGMSTEAFF.

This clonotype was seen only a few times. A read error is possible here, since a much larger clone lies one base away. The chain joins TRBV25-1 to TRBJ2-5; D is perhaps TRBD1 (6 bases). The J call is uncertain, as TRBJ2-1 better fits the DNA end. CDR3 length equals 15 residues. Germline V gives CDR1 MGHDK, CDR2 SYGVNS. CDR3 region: CAGSGLRGSHNEQFF. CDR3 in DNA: TGTGCCGGCAGTGGGTTAAGGGGGTCCCACAATGAGCAGTTCTTC.